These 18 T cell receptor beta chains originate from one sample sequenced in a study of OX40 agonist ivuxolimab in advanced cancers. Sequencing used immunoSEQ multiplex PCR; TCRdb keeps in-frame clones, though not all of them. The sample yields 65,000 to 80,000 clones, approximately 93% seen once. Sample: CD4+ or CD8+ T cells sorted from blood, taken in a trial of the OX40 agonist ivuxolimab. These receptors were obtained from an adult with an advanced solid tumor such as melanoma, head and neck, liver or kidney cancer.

CDR3 sequence (DNA): TGTGCCAGCAGCCGTGGGACAGAGCAGTACTTC. Amino acid sequence: CASSRGTEQYF. The chain links TRBV6-6 to TRBJ2-7; D perhaps matches TRBD1 (6 bases). V was cut by 6 bases and J by 7 bases, with 10 bases left in between. There are 11 residues in the CDR3. Germline values: CDR1 MNHNY, CDR2 SVGAGI (reference sequence).

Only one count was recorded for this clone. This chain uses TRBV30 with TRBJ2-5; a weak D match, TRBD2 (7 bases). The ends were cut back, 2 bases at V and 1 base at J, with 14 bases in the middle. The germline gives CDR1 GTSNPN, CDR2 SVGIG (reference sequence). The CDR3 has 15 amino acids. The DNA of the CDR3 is TGTGCCTGGAGTCCGGGGGGCGGGCTCCAAGAGACCCAGTACTTC. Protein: CAWSPGGGLQETQYF.

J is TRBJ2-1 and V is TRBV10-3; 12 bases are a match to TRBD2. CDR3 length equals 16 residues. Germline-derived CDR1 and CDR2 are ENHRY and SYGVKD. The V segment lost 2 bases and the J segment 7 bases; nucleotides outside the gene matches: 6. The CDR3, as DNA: TGTGCCATCAGTGAGCCGACTAGCGGGAGAACGAATGAGCAGTTCTTC. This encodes CAISEPTSGRTNEQFF.

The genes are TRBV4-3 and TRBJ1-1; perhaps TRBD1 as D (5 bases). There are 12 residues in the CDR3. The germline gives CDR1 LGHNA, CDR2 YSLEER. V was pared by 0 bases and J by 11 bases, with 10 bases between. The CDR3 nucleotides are TGCGCCAGCAGCCAAGATACAGGACGTGCTTTCTTT. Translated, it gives CASSQDTGRAFF.

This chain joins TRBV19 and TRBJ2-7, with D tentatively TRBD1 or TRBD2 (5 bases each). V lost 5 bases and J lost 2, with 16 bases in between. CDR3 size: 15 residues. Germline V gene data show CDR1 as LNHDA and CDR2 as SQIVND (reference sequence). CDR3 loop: CASSEGTWRAYEQYF. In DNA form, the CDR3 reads TGTGCCAGTAGTGAGGGGACGTGGCGGGCCTACGAGCAGTACTTC.

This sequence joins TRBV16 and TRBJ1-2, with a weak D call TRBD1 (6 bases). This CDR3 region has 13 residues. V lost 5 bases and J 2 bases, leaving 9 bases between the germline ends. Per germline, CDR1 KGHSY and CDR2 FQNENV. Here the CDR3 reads CASSAQGNYGYTF. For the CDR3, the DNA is TGTGCCAGCAGCGCCCAGGGGAACTATGGCTACACCTTC.

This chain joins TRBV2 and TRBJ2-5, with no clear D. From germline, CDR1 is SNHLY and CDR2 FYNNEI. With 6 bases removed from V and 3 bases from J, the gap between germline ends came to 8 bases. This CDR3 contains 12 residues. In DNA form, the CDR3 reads TGTGCCAGCAGCTACAGAAAAGAGACCCAGTACTTC. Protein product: CASSYRKETQYF.

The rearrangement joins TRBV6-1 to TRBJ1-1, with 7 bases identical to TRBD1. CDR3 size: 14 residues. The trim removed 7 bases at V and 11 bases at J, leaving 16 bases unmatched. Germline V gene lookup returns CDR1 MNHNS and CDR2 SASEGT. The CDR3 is CASILQPGQTMAFF. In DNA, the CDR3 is TGTGCCAGCATTCTTCAACCGGGACAGACAATGGCTTTCTTT.

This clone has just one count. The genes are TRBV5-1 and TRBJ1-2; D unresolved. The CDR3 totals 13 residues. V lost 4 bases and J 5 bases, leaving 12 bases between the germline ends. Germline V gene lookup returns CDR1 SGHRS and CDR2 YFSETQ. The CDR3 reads CASSPGPVYGYTF. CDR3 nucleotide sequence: TGCGCCAGCAGCCCCGGGCCTGTGTATGGCTACACCTTC.

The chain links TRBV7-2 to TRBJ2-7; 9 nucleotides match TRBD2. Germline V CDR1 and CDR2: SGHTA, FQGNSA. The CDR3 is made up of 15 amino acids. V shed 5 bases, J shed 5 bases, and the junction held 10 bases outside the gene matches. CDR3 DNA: TGTGCCAGCAGCCAACTAGTGGCGGGAGGGAACGAGCAGTACTTC. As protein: CASSQLVAGGNEQYF. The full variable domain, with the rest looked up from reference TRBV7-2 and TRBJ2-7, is GAGVSQSPSNKVTEKGKDVELRCDPISGHTALYWYRQSLGQGLEFLIYFQGNSAPDKSGLPSDRFSAERTGGSVSTLTIQRTQQEDSAVYLCASSQLVAGGNEQYFGPGTRLTVT.

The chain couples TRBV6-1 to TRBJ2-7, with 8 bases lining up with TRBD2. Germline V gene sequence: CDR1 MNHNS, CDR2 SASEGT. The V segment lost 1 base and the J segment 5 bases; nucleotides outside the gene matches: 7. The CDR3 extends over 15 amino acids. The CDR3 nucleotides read TGTGCCAGCAGTGAAGTGGGGACTAGGGCTGACGAGCAGTACTTC. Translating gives CASSEVGTRADEQYF.

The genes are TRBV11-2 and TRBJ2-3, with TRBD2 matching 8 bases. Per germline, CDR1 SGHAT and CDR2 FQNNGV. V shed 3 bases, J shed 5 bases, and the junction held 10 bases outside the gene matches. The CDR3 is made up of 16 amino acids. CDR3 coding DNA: TGTGCCAGCAGCTTGGAAGCGGGGGCCGGGGTAGATACGCAGTATTTT. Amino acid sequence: CASSLEAGAGVDTQYF.

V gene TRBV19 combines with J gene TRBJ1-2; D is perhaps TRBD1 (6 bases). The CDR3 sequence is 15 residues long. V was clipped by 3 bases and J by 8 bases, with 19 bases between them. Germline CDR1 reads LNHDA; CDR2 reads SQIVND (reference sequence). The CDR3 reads CASSILGTTHPGYTF. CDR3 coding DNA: TGTGCCAGTAGTATCCTCGGGACAACACACCCAGGCTACACCTTC.

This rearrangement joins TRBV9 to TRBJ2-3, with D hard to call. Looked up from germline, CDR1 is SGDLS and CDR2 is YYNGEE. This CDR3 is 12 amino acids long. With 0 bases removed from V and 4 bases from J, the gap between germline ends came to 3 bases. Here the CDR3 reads CASSVVSDTQYF. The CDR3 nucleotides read TGTGCCAGCAGCGTAGTGTCAGATACGCAGTATTTT. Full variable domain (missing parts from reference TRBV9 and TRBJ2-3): DSGVTQTPKHLITATGQRVTLRCSPRSGDLSVYWYQQSLDQGLQFLIQYYNGEERAKGNILERFSAQQFPDLHSELNLSSLELGDSALYFCASSVVSDTQYFGPGTRLTVL.

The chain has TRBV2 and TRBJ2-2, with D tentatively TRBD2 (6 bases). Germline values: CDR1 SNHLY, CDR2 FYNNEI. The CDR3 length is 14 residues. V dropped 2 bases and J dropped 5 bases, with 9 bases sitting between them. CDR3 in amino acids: CASSERTKTGELFF. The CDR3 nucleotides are TGTGCCAGCAGTGAAAGGACTAAAACCGGGGAGCTGTTTTTT.

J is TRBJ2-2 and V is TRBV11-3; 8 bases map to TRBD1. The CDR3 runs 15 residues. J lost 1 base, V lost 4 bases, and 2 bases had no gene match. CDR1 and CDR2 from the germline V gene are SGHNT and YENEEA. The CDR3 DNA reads TGTGCCAGCAGCTCACAGGGGGGGAACACCGGGGAGCTGTTTTTT. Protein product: CASSSQGGNTGELFF.

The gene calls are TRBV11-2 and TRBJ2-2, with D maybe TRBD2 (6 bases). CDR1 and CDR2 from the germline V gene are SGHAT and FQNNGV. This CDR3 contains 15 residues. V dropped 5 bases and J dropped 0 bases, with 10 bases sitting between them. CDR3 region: CASSVAVSNTGELFF. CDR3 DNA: TGTGCCAGCAGCGTAGCGGTATCGAACACCGGGGAGCTGTTTTTT.

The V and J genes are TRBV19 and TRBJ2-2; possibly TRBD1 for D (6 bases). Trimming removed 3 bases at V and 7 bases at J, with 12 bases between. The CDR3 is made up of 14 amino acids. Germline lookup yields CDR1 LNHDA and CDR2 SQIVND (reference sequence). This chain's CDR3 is CASSIFRGIGELFF. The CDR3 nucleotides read TGTGCCAGTAGTATTTTTAGGGGGATCGGGGAGCTGTTTTTT.